These T cell receptor beta chains were read from a single sample in a study of identical twins. TCRdb re-derived calls from the 5' RACE reads in MiXCR, one entry per CDR3 protein. Of 200,000 to 250,000 distinct CDR3 sequences in the sample, 9.5% to 15% are singletons; the top ten hold 3.5% to 5%. These data also formed part of another study, on yellow fever vaccine responses in identical twins.

The sequencing input was memory (CD45RO+) T cells sorted from blood. All receptors derive from a woman between 18 and 30 years old in good health. Both conserved end residues are part of each CDR3. Fields, in order: J gene, V gene, D gene, clone size, CDR3 protein, CDR3 DNA. The D gene is left open where the match is weak. Size values are once, few and many counts, or a class for expanded clones, and some rows have none.

TRBJ2-7 | TRBV12-3/TRBV12-4 | - | many | CASSFRPDFEQYF | TGTGCCAGCAGTTTTCGCCCGGACTTTGAGCAGTACTTC
TRBJ1-5 | TRBV5-4 | - | - | CASRAGGLDSNQPQHF | TGTGCCAGCAGGGCGGGGGGTCTGGATAGCAATCAGCCCCAGCATTTT
TRBJ2-6 | TRBV28 | - | few | CASSLEESGANVLTF | TGTGCCAGCAGTTTAGAGGAATCTGGGGCCAACGTCCTGACTTTC
TRBJ2-3 | TRBV20-1 | TRBD2 | few | CSAIRTSGTDTQYF | TGCAGTGCTATCAGGACTAGCGGCACAGATACGCAGTATTTT
TRBJ2-7 | TRBV6-5 | TRBD1 | - | CASSYMTGAYEQYF | TGTGCCAGCAGTTATATGACAGGGGCCTACGAGCAGTACTTC
TRBJ2-3 | TRBV7-2 | TRBD2 | - | CASSFTGTSGTDTQYF | TGTGCCAGCAGCTTCACCGGGACTAGCGGCACAGATACGCAGTATTTT
TRBJ2-7 | TRBV3-1 | TRBD2 | few | CASSQDIAGYEQYF | TGTGCCAGCAGCCAAGATATAGCGGGGTACGAGCAGTACTTC
TRBJ2-7 | TRBV28 | - | many | CASARHGYYEQYF | TGTGCCAGCGCAAGACACGGATACTACGAGCAGTACTTC
TRBJ1-1 | TRBV18 | - | few | CASSPAGDEGAFF | TGTGCCAGCTCACCAGCAGGGGATGAAGGGGCTTTCTTT
TRBJ2-7 | TRBV27 | - | few | CASSLQGVEQYF | TGTGCCAGCAGTTTGCAGGGCGTAGAGCAGTACTTC
TRBJ1-6 | TRBV20-1 | - | few | CSAREIQDGNSPLHF | TGCAGTGCTAGAGAGATACAAGACGGTAATTCACCCCTCCACTTT
TRBJ2-3 | TRBV7-9 | TRBD2 | - | CASSLDGGAEDTQYF | TGTGCCAGCAGCTTAGACGGGGGGGCTGAAGATACGCAGTATTTT
TRBJ2-1 | TRBV7-2 | TRBD2 | many | CASSPIGRELSYNEQFF | TGTGCCAGCAGCCCAATCGGGCGGGAGTTGTCCTACAATGAGCAGTTCTTC
TRBJ2-1 | TRBV12-3/TRBV12-4 | - | - | CASSLGSGSEQFF | TGTGCCAGCAGTTTAGGGTCTGGATCTGAGCAGTTCTTC
TRBJ2-3 | TRBV5-5 | - | few | CASSWGRGTGSTDTQYF | TGTGCCAGCAGCTGGGGGCGGGGGACGGGTAGCACAGATACGCAGTATTTT
TRBJ2-7 | TRBV2 | - | - | CASSASGEQYF | TGTGCCAGCAGCGCATCGGGGGAGCAGTACTTC
TRBJ2-7 | TRBV11-2 | TRBD2 | few | CASSRGGDIYVSLYEQYF | TGTGCCAGCAGTCGGGGGGGGGACATTTATGTTTCCCTCTACGAGCAGTACTTC
TRBJ2-5 | TRBV5-1 | TRBD2 | - | CASSSTSGQETQYF | TGCGCCAGCAGCTCTACTAGCGGGCAGGAGACCCAGTACTTC
TRBJ2-1 | TRBV11-2 | TRBD1 | - | CASRSPGLPGQGAYNEQFF | TGTGCCAGCAGAAGTCCGGGGCTCCCCGGACAGGGGGCATACAATGAGCAGTTCTTC
TRBJ2-6 | TRBV7-8 | - | - | CASSQDRNSGANVLTF | TGTGCCAGCAGCCAAGACAGGAACTCTGGGGCCAACGTCCTGACTTTC
TRBJ1-4 | TRBV29-1 | - | - | CSVDRVSTNEKLFF | TGCAGCGTTGACAGGGTTTCCACTAATGAAAAACTGTTTTTT
TRBJ2-2 | TRBV7-2 | - | - | CASSLDPTGELFF | TGTGCCAGCAGCTTAGACCCGACCGGGGAGCTGTTTTTT
TRBJ1-2 | TRBV4-1 | - | - | CASSRGQANYGYTF | TGCGCCAGCAGCCGGGGGCAGGCCAACTATGGCTACACCTTC
TRBJ2-3 | TRBV4-2 | - | few | CASSQAGVKTDTQYF | TGTGCCAGCAGCCAAGCAGGGGTAAAAACAGATACGCAGTATTTT
TRBJ2-2 | TRBV20-1 | - | - | CSAPQGPGELFF | TGCAGTGCTCCACAGGGACCCGGGGAGCTGTTTTTT
TRBJ2-1 | TRBV4-1 | - | few | CASSLRGGGRSYNEQFF | TGCGCCAGCAGCCTCCGAGGTGGCGGACGCTCCTACAATGAGCAGTTCTTC